This T cell receptor (beta chain) comes out of a study of T-cell reconstitution after alpha-beta-depleted transplantation in children. Study results and caveats: A year post-transplant, T-cell counts and diversity derived mostly from newly produced T cells. Surviving recipient T cells and thymic progenitors produced the high day-60 TCRbeta diversity seen in some patients. Roughly two months post-transplant, alpha-beta T cells reportedly originated from several hundred graft clones that had expanded.

Unique molecular identifiers were used in preparing the TCRbeta library. TCRdb reanalysed the PCR reads using MiXCR and keeps one entry per CDR3 protein. In the table there are more than 500,000 distinct CDR3 sequences, roughly 10% of which are singletons. CDR3 length equals 16 residues. V trimming: 6 bases; J trimming: 4 bases; junction bases outside the gene matches: 9. With regard to this clonotype: Its antigen is undetermined.

This clonotype originated in a female patient younger than 10 who had a stem cell transplant for aplastic anemia, so the T cells may come from the graft donor. The chain employs TRBV12-3 or TRBV12-4 and TRBJ2-1, with 10 positions matching TRBD2. Here the sequenced sample was PBMCs, mostly from graft donor cells, taken 180 days after TCRalphabeta/CD19-depleted stem cell transplant. CDR3: CASSRDTSGIYNEQFF. CDR3 DNA: TGTGCCAGCAGCCGTGATACTAGCGGGATTTACAATGAGCAGTTCTTC.